Listed here are 13 T cell receptor beta chains from one sample, sequenced in a study of CD4+ T cells in melanoma. Method: immunoSEQ multiplex PCR; TCRdb's copy keeps in-frame clones and lacks some. The sample holds tens of thousands of clones; almost 70% are singletons and the top ten take roughly 4.9%. The material sequenced was tumor tissue. All receptors derive from a human donor with melanoma.

The chain has TRBV29-1 and TRBJ1-2, with D possibly being TRBD1 (6 bases). The V end lost 1 base, the J end lost 6 bases, and 6 bases lay between the germline ends. The CDR3 loop spans 11 amino acids. Germline CDR1 reads SQVTM; CDR2 reads ANQGSEA. The CDR3 sequence: CSVEGTDGYTF. The CDR3 region has the DNA TGCAGCGTTGAAGGGACAGATGGCTACACCTTC.

The CDR3 sequence is CASRTGAYGYTF. The CDR3 DNA reads as TGTGCCAGCAGGACAGGGGCCTATGGCTACACCTTC. V is TRBV6-1 and J is TRBJ1-2, with TRBD1 identical over 8 bases. Germline assignment: CDR1 MNHNS and CDR2 SASEGT. CDR3 length: 12 residues. The ends lost 6 bases at V and 4 bases at J; junction bases unmatched: 1.

In the case of this clone: Other DNA variants within this sample encode the same CDR3. The chain recombines TRBV6-1 with TRBJ1-5; D remains unclear. The germline V gene has CDR1 MNHNS and CDR2 SASEGT. Trimming stripped 1 base from V and 0 bases from J, with 4 bases between. The CDR3 extends over 14 amino acids. CDR3 region: CASSEGYSNQPQHF. The CDR3 region has the DNA TGTGCCAGCAGTGAAGGCTATAGCAATCAGCCCCAGCATTTT.

The J gene is TRBJ1-4, the V gene TRBV9; D is ambiguous. This CDR3 spans 15 amino acids. Per germline, CDR1 SGDLS and CDR2 YYNGEE. Trimming pared 0 bases from V and 7 bases from J, leaving 13 bases between. The CDR3 reads CASSVGRSPSEKLFF. CDR3 nucleotides: TGTGCCAGCAGCGTAGGTCGGAGCCCTAGTGAAAAACTGTTTTTT. Complete variable domain (other parts from reference TRBV9 and TRBJ1-4): DSGVTQTPKHLITATGQRVTLRCSPRSGDLSVYWYQQSLDQGLQFLIQYYNGEERAKGNILERFSAQQFPDLHSELNLSSLELGDSALYFCASSVGRSPSEKLFFGSGTQLSVL.

The CDR3, as DNA: TGTGCCAGTAGTAAATCGAGGGCTCAGCCCCAGCATTTT. Translating gives CASSKSRAQPQHF. The gene calls are TRBV19 and TRBJ1-5; D call uncertain. From germline, CDR1 is LNHDA and CDR2 SQIVND (reference sequence). V gave up 4 bases and J gave up 6 bases, with 10 bases separating them. The CDR3 totals 13 residues. The variable domain in full, completed from reference TRBV19 and TRBJ1-5, reads DGGITQSPKYLFRKEGQNVTLSCEQNLNHDAMYWYRQDPGQGLRLIYYSQIVNDFQKGDIAEGYSVSREKKESFPLTVTSAQKNPTAFYLCASSKSRAQPQHFGDGTRLSIL.

The chain combines TRBV29-1 with TRBJ2-5; a possible D gene is TRBD1 (5 bases). This CDR3 is 13 amino acids long. CDR1 and CDR2 (germline): SQVTM, ANQGSEA. Trimming left V 4 bases short and J 4 bases short, with 13 bases between. The CDR3 coding sequence is TGCAGCGTTGTAGGGGCCATTGGAGAGACCCAGTACTTC. Its protein is CSVVGAIGETQYF.

The CDR3 bases are TGCGCCAGCAGCTTGGAGGGCACTGAAGCTTTCTTT. Translated: CASSLEGTEAFF. This chain links TRBV5-1 with TRBJ1-1; D not certain. V was pared by 0 bases and J by 4 bases, with 4 bases between. Germline CDR1 and CDR2: SGHRS and YFSETQ. This CDR3 contains 12 residues.

This clone showed up just a few times. CDR3 protein: CASSGNRDRGGYEQYF. CDR3 nucleotides: TGTGCCAGCAGTGGTAACCGGGACAGGGGGGGCTACGAGCAGTACTTC. The chain has TRBV28 and TRBJ2-7; 11 positions match TRBD1. The CDR3 spans 16 residues. The germline gives CDR1 MDHEN, CDR2 SYDVKM. The J segment lost 3 bases and the V segment lost 5 bases, leaving 9 bases of the junction unmatched.

In its sample, this clone was seen many times. The J gene is TRBJ1-3, the V gene TRBV7-9; D is unresolved. The CDR3 has 11 residues. CDR1 is SEHNR, CDR2 FQNEAQ, per germline (reference sequence). V lost 3 bases, J lost 3 bases, and 0 bases lay in between. The CDR3 bases are TGTGCCAGCAGCTTTGGAAACACCATATATTTT. Its translation is CASSFGNTIYF.

This clone was seen a handful of times. V and J are TRBV6-5 and TRBJ2-1; TRBD1 aligns across 7 bases. The germline gives CDR1 MNHEY, CDR2 SVGAGI. The CDR3 is 12 residues long. The junction had 3 bases not matched to a gene; V was cut back by 6 bases and J by 7 bases. CDR3 protein: CASSPTGNEQFF. In DNA form, the CDR3 reads TGTGCCAGCAGCCCGACAGGGAATGAGCAGTTCTTC.

The chain employs TRBV7-2 and TRBJ2-7; D remains unclear. This CDR3 is 11 amino acids long. V gave up 1 base and J gave up 5 bases, with 3 bases separating them. CDR1 and CDR2 (germline): SGHTA, FQGNSA. CDR3 bases: TGTGCCAGCAGCTTAGTGGACGAGCAGTACTTC. This codes for CASSLVDEQYF.

The chain joins TRBV13 to TRBJ1-1; 9 bases agree with TRBD1. Germline V gene lookup returns CDR1 PRHDT and CDR2 FYEKMQ (reference sequence). The CDR3 length is 14 residues. The ends lost 8 bases at V and 5 bases at J; junction bases unmatched: 9. CDR3 region: CASSRDREGTEAFF. In DNA, the CDR3 is TGTGCCAGCTCCAGGGACAGGGAAGGGACTGAAGCTTTCTTT.

This clone was seen more than once but under ten times. The chain carries TRBV4-1 and TRBJ2-7, with a tentative D call TRBD1 (6 bases). The CDR3 totals 14 residues. Trimming left V 0 bases short and J 6 bases short, with 12 bases between. Germline CDR1 is MGHRA and CDR2 is YSYEKL. The CDR3: CASSQENREFEQYF. The CDR3 nucleotides are TGCGCCAGCAGCCAAGAAAACAGGGAATTCGAGCAGTACTTC.